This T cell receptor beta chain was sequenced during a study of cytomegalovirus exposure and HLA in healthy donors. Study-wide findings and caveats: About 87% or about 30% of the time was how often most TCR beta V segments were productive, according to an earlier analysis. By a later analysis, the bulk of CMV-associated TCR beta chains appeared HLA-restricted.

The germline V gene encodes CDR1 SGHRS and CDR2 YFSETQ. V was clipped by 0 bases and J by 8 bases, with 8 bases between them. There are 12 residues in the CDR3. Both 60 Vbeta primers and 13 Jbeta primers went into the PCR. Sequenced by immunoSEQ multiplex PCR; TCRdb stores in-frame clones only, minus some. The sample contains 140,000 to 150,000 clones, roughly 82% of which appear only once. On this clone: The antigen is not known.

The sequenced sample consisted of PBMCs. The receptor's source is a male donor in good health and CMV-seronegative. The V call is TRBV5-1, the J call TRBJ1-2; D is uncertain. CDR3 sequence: CASSLGDIGYTF. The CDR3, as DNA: TGCGCCAGCAGCTTGGGTGACATCGGCTACACCTTC.